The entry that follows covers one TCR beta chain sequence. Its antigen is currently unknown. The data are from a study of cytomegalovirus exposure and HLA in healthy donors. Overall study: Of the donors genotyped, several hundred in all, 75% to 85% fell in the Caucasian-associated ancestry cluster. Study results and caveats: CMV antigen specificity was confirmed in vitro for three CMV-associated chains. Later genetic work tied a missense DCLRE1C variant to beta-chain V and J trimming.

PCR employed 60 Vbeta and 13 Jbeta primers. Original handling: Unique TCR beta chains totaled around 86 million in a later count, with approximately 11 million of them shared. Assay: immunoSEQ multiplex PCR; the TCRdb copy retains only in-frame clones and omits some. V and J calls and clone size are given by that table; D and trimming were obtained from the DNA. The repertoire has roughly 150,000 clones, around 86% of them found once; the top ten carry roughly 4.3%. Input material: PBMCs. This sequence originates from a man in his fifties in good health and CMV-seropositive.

CDR3 in DNA: TGTGCCTGGAGTCGGGACAGGGGGGACTATGGCTACACCTTC. This encodes CAWSRDRGDYGYTF. V and J are TRBV30 and TRBJ1-2; 11 bases are shared with TRBD1. V was clipped by 2 bases and J by 3 bases; unmatched bases: 2. This CDR3 spans 14 amino acids. CDR1 and CDR2 (germline): GTSNPN, SVGIG (reference sequence).